A selection of T cell receptor beta chains follows, all from one sample in a study of tumor-infiltrating lymphocytes in primary liver carcinoma. Via MiXCR, TCRdb re-called the multiplex PCR reads, giving one row per CDR3 protein. Here the sample spans 110,000 or so distinct CDR3 sequences, 82% being singletons. Material for sequencing was liver tumor tissue from sampling region 3. The source of these receptors is a man between 35 and 55 years old with primary liver carcinoma and hepatitis B virus infection. Each CDR3 is given with its conserved first and last residue. Each record gives: clone size, V gene, D gene, J gene, CDR3 DNA, CDR3 protein. D genes are given only for firm matches. Clone size is not always given. Where it is, it says once, few, many or a class for expanded clones.

NA,TRBV6-2/TRBV6-3,TRBD1,TRBJ2-1,TGTGCGAGCAACTCCCCGGGACAGGGTACCTACAATGAGCAGTTCTTC,CASNSPGQGTYNEQFF
NA,TRBV5-1,NA,TRBJ2-3,TGCGCCAACAGCTTCGGGATCACAGATACGCAGTATTTT,CANSFGITDTQYF
NA,TRBV5-4,TRBD1,TRBJ1-2,TGCGCCAGCAGCGGCGCCCAGTCCGGGACAGGGTATGGCTACACCTTC,CASSGAQSGTGYGYTF
once,TRBV29-1,NA,TRBJ2-2,TGCAGAGGTACCCCGGGGTCCGGGGAGTTGTTTTTT,CRGTPGSGELFF
NA,TRBV6-1,NA,TRBJ1-2,TGTGCCAGCAGAGCTGTCAGGGGTGTCTATGACTACACCTTC,CASRAVRGVYDYTF
NA,TRBV29-1,NA,TRBJ1-2,TGCCGCGTCGGGGCACCAACAGGAACTCAAGAGACTAACTATGGCTACACCTTC,CRVGAPTGTQETNYGYTF
NA,TRBV6-1,NA,TRBJ2-1,TGTACCAGCACACTCAATTGGGGGGGGCCCGGAGATGAGCAGTTCTTC,CTSTLNWGGPGDEQFF
NA,TRBV28,NA,TRBJ2-1,TGTGCCAGAAGCCTCGGGAGCGGATTCTACAATGAGGAGTTCTTC,CARSLGSGFYNEEFF
few,TRBV6-1,NA,TRBJ2-5,TGTGCCAGCAGCAGGGACTTAGGAGAGATCAAGTACTTC,CASSRDLGEIKYF
many,TRBV14,NA,TRBJ2-7,TGTGCCAGCAGCCAGTCCTTTTTTAGGGGGGAGCAGTACTTC,CASSQSFFRGEQYF
few,TRBV7-9,NA,TRBJ1-2,TGTGTCAGTAGCACATCTGGGGGAGAGCTGGGCTACACCTTC,CVSSTSGGELGYTF
NA,TRBV4-2,NA,TRBJ2-1,TGTGCCAGCAGCCAACTGAGCGGGTTCTCCTACAATGAGCAGTTCTTC,CASSQLSGFSYNEQFF
NA,TRBV4-1,NA,TRBJ1-2,TGCGCCAGCAGCCAAGATGGAGAGGAGGCGCGGGGCTACACCTTC,CASSQDGEEARGYTF
NA,TRBV19,NA,TRBJ2-1,TGTGCCATTAGTATAGGCGGTAGCGGCAATGAGCAGTTCTTC,CAISIGGSGNEQFF
NA,TRBV5-4,NA,TRBJ2-1,TGTACCAGCAATCTTGGAGGCGGGAACTATGAGCAGTTCTTC,CTSNLGGGNYEQFF
once,TRBV30,NA,TRBJ2-3,TGTGTCTGGAGTGTATCTCTAGCGCCCGGTCAAGATGCGCAGTATTTT,CVWSVSLAPGQDAQYF
NA,TRBV30,TRBD1,TRBJ1-1,TGTGCCTCACAGGGGAATATGAACATAGAGGCTTTCTTT,CASQGNMNIEAFF
NA,TRBV11-1,NA,TRBJ2-2,TGCCAGCAGCTATACAGGACCTTCTCCGGGGAGCTGTTTTTT,CQQLYRTFSGELFF
NA,TRBV29-1,NA,TRBJ2-7,TGCAGCGCCATGACATCTGGGACCGGCACTGCCTACGTGCAATACTTC,CSAMTSGTGTAYVQYF
NA,TRBV5-4,NA,TRBJ1-5,TGTGCCAGCAGCCAGGGGCTTAGCAATCAGCCCCAGCATTTT,CASSQGLSNQPQHF
few,TRBV19,NA,TRBJ2-5,TGTACTAGTCGACAGGCTGGGGAGACCCAGTACTTC,CTSRQAGETQYF
NA,TRBV10-3,TRBD2,TRBJ2-3,TGTGCCATCAGTGTGATAGCGGGAGGTAGCACAGATACGCAGTATTTT,CAISVIAGGSTDTQYF
NA,TRBV29-1,TRBD1,TRBJ2-5,TGTAGCGTTGAAGCGGACAGGGGGAAAGCAGAGACCCAGTACTTC,CSVEADRGKAETQYF
few,TRBV11-1,TRBD2,TRBJ2-4,TGTGCCAGTAGCTTTCCCGGGACTAGCGAGACCAAGAGCATTCAGTACTTC,CASSFPGTSETKSIQYF
once,TRBV11-1,TRBD2,TRBJ2-3,TGTGCCAGCAGCGGGGCCCTGACTAGCGGGAGGGCCCCGACAGCTACGCAGTATTTT,CASSGALTSGRAPTATQYF
NA,TRBV29-1,NA,TRBJ2-1,TGCAGCGTTGCTGAGACCTCGAGCATCAATGAGCGGTTCTTC,CSVAETSSINERFF
NA,TRBV28,NA,TRBJ2-1,TGTGCCAGTAGTTTCAGGGCCAATGCAATAAATGAGCAGTTCTTC,CASSFRANAINEQFF
few,TRBV5-4,TRBD1,TRBJ1-1,TGTGCCAGCAGCTTGCGACAGGGCGGGAACACTGAGGCTTTCTTT,CASSLRQGGNTEAFF
NA,TRBV12-3/TRBV12-4,NA,TRBJ2-5,TGTGCCAGCAGTTTAATGATGGGAGAGACCCAGTACTTC,CASSLMMGETQYF
NA,TRBV6-6,NA,TRBJ2-1,TGTGCCAGCAGTCACTCGATCGAGCGTAATGAGCAGTTCTTC,CASSHSIERNEQFF
NA,TRBV20-1,NA,TRBJ2-7,TGCAGTGCTAGTTTTATCGGTAGTCGGGACGAGCAGTACTTC,CSASFIGSRDEQYF
once,TRBV11-1,TRBD2,TRBJ2-4,TGTGCCAGCAGCTTTCCCGGGACTAGTGGTATCAAAAACATTCAGTGCTTC,CASSFPGTSGIKNIQCF
many,TRBV6-1,NA,TRBJ1-1,TGTGCCAGCAGTGAAAGGAGGTTTTTGGGCACTGAAGCTTTCTTT,CASSERRFLGTEAFF
NA,TRBV10-3,TRBD1,TRBJ2-7,TGTACCTCGACTCTAGGGACAGGGGCCTACTACGAGCAGTATTTC,CTSTLGTGAYYEQYF
NA,TRBV12-3/TRBV12-4,NA,TRBJ1-3,TGTGCCATCAGTATACAGGACTCTGGAAACACCATATATTTT,CAISIQDSGNTIYF
NA,TRBV5-1,NA,TRBJ2-3,TGCGCCAACAGCTTGGGACACAATACAGATACGCAGTATTTT,CANSLGHNTDTQYF
NA,TRBV7-8,NA,TRBJ2-4,TGTGCCAGCAGCCCCCTTACCAGCGGATTAGCCAGAAACATTCAGTACTTC,CASSPLTSGLARNIQYF
NA,TRBV29-1,NA,TRBJ2-3,TGCGGCGTTCAGGGCGGGGCCGGCATCACAGATACGCAATATTTT,CGVQGGAGITDTQYF
many,TRBV7-9,NA,TRBJ2-6,TGTGCCAGCAGTCCCCCAGGGGCCAACGTCCTGACTTTC,CASSPPGANVLTF
NA,TRBV6-5,TRBD2,TRBJ2-6,TGTGCCAGGAGTTCGTCCGGGACTAGCCGGTATTCTGGTGCCAACGTCCTGACTTTC,CARSSSGTSRYSGANVLTF
NA,TRBV5-1,TRBD2,TRBJ2-3,TGCGTCAGCAGTCAGGGACTAGCGGAAGGTACGCAGTATTTT,CVSSQGLAEGTQYF